Following are 9 T cell receptor beta chains from one sample sequenced in a study of blood T cell repertoires in COVID-19. The table came from immunoSEQ multiplex PCR; TCRdb's copy has only in-frame clones and leaves some out. The table records 150,000 to 200,000 clones, approximately 85% of them present only once. The specimen sequenced was peripheral blood. The receptors come from a man aged 80 or over with COVID-19, enrolled during active disease.

This chain uses TRBV11-2 with TRBJ2-3; TRBD2 aligns across 12 bases. CDR3 length: 15 residues. Germline V lookup: CDR1 SGHAT, CDR2 FQNNGV. V trimming: 3 bases; J trimming: 6 bases; junction bases outside the gene matches: 4. CDR3 residues: CASSFLAGGEDTQYF. Here the CDR3 DNA reads TGTGCCAGCAGCTTTCTAGCGGGGGGGGAGGATACGCAGTATTTT. Combining the CDR3 with reference TRBV11-2 and TRBJ2-3 gives the whole variable domain EAGVAQSPRYKIIEKRQSVAFWCNPISGHATLYWYQQILGQGPKLLIQFQNNGVVDDSQLPKDRFSAERLKGVDSTLKIQPAKLEDSAVYLCASSFLAGGEDTQYFGPGTRLTVL.

The V gene is TRBV18, the J gene TRBJ1-2; tentatively, D is TRBD1 (5 bases). Germline values: CDR1 KGHSH, CDR2 LQKENI. This CDR3 region has 14 residues. The V gene lost 1 base and the J gene lost 3 bases, with 9 bases spanning the gap. This CDR3 reads CASSPQPGDYGYTF. The CDR3 bases are TGTGCCAGCTCACCACAACCGGGGGACTATGGCTACACCTTC. Together with reference TRBV18 and TRBJ1-2, the CDR3 gives the full variable domain: NAGVMQNPRHLVRRRGQEARLRCSPMKGHSHVYWYRQLPEEGLKFMVYLQKENIIDESGMPKERFSAEFPKEGPSILRIQQVVRGDSAAYFCASSPQPGDYGYTFGSGTRLTVV.

The chain carries TRBV7-2 and TRBJ2-7, with 12 bases that match TRBD2. The length of the CDR3 is 15 residues. Germline CDR1 is SGHTA and CDR2 is FQGNSA. V was pared by 4 bases and J by 5 bases, with 6 bases of the junction left unmatched. The CDR3 loop reads CASSSLAGGLDEQYF. The CDR3 DNA is TGTGCCAGCAGCTCTCTAGCGGGGGGGCTCGACGAGCAGTACTTC.

The chain links TRBV19 to TRBJ1-4; 7 bases line up with TRBD1. This CDR3 has 15 amino acids. The germline V gene has CDR1 LNHDA and CDR2 SQIVND (reference sequence). The V and J ends lost 4 bases and 7 bases, in that order; junction bases with no gene match: 9. The CDR3 DNA sequence: TGTGCCAGTAGTACGTACGGGACAGCGGGTGAAAAACTGTTTTTT. Its protein is CASSTYGTAGEKLFF.

The chain recombines TRBV25-1 with TRBJ1-4, with 9 bases aligning to TRBD1. Germline lookup yields CDR1 MGHDK and CDR2 SYGVNS. The length of the CDR3 is 15 residues. V dropped 3 bases and J dropped 5; count of bases not matched to a gene: 4. The CDR3 spells CASSDPGTGNEKLFF. The CDR3 region has the DNA TGTGCCAGCAGTGACCCCGGGACAGGGAATGAAAAACTGTTTTTT.

This sequence joins TRBV5-1 and TRBJ1-1; 8 bases map to TRBD1. The junction had 9 bases not matched to a gene; V was cut back by 4 bases and J by 1 base. Germline V gene data show CDR1 as SGHRS and CDR2 as YFSETQ. The CDR3 spans 16 residues. CDR3 amino acids: CASSRTGRSANTEAFF. In nucleotides, the CDR3 is TGCGCCAGCAGCCGGACAGGGAGATCGGCGAACACTGAAGCTTTCTTT.

The CDR3 spells CASSQLPSGPTESSPLHF. The CDR3, as DNA: TGTGCCAGCAGCCAATTGCCATCGGGTCCGACAGAATCTTCACCCCTCCACTTT. The chain links TRBV3-1 (or the pseudogene TRBV3-2) to TRBJ1-6; weak D call: TRBD1 (5 bases). This CDR3 is built from 18 residues. Between the trimmed V and J ends, which lost 2 bases and 9 bases, there was a span of 23 bases. Germline CDR1 reads LGHDT; CDR2 reads YNNKEL (reference sequence).

The chain carries TRBV5-1 and TRBJ2-5; TRBD2 is a possible D gene (5 bases). V dropped 0 bases and J dropped 7 bases, with 7 bases sitting between them. The germline gives CDR1 SGHRS, CDR2 YFSETQ. This CDR3 comprises 12 residues. The CDR3 loop reads CASSLGEGTQYF. DNA of the CDR3: TGCGCCAGCAGCTTGGGAGAGGGGACCCAGTACTTC.

J is TRBJ2-1 and V is TRBV19; D may be TRBD2 (5 bases). CDR3 length: 13 amino acids. The germline V and J ends were trimmed by 1 base and 8 bases, with 9 bases remaining between them. Germline V gene lookup returns CDR1 LNHDA and CDR2 SQIVND (reference sequence). CDR3 loop: CASSIGARDEQFF. CDR3 bases: TGTGCCAGTAGTATAGGGGCGAGGGATGAGCAGTTCTTC.